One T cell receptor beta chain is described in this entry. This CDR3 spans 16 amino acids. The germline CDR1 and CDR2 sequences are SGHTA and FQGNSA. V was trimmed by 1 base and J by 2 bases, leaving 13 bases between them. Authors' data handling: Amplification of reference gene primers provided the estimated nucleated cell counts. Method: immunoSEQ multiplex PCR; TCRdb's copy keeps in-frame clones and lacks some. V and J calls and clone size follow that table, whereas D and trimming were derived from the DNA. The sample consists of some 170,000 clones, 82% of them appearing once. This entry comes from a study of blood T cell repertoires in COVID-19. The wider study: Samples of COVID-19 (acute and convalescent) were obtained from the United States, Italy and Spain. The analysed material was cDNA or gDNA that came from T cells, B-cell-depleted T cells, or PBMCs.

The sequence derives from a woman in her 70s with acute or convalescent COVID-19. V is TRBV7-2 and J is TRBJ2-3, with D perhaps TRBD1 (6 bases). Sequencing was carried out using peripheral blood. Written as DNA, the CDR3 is TGTGCCAGCAGCTTAGAAGGGACAACCATCACAGATACGCAGTATTTT. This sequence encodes CASSLEGTTITDTQYF.